The 20 T cell receptor beta chains given below trace back to one sample, sequenced in a study of cytomegalovirus exposure and HLA in healthy donors. The PCR employed 60 Vbeta primers together with 13 Jbeta primers. Clones were read by immunoSEQ multiplex PCR, and TCRdb kept only the in-frame ones, dropping some. The sample contains approximately 130,000 clones, around 80% of which appear only once. Sequenced input: PBMCs. Receptors were obtained from a woman aged 35 to 49 in good health and CMV-seronegative.

The chain carries TRBV15 and TRBJ2-7, with TRBD1 identical over 8 bases. V lost 4 bases, J lost 7 bases, and 15 bases stayed unmatched. The germline gives CDR1 LNHNV, CDR2 YYDKDF (reference sequence). This CDR3 region has 16 residues. CDR3 sequence reads: CATSNSGTGPLSEQYF. CDR3 bases: TGTGCCACCAGCAACTCCGGGACAGGTCCATTGAGTGAGCAGTACTTC.

V and J are TRBV7-9 and TRBJ2-2, with 11 bases aligning to TRBD2. With 6 bases clipped from V and 3 bases from J, the junction kept 3 bases outside the gene matches. The CDR3 has 15 amino acids. The germline gives CDR1 SEHNR, CDR2 FQNEAQ (reference sequence). This CDR3 is CASSSSGGYTGELFF. CDR3 nucleotides: TGTGCCAGCAGTTCTAGCGGGGGGTACACCGGGGAGCTGTTTTTT. Filled out from reference TRBV7-9 and TRBJ2-2, the complete variable domain reads DTGVSQNPRHKITKRGQNVTFRCDPISEHNRLYWYRQTLGQGPEFLTYFQNEAQLEKSRLLSDRFSAERPKGSFSTLEIQRTEQGDSAMYLCASSSSGGYTGELFFGEGSRLTVL.

V and J are TRBV7-3 and TRBJ1-1; D is perhaps TRBD1 (5 bases). Germline V gene sequence: CDR1 SGHTA, CDR2 FQGTGA. The length of the CDR3 is 12 residues. V was trimmed by 5 bases and J by 9 bases, leaving 13 bases between them. CDR3 coding DNA: TGTGCCAGCAGCGACCGGGGGGGTAAAGCTTTCTTT. Translated, it gives CASSDRGGKAFF.

The rearrangement uses TRBV5-1 and TRBJ2-5; 8 nucleotides agree with TRBD1. V gave up 0 bases and J gave up 4 bases; unmatched junction bases: 5. CDR3 size: 15 residues. CDR1 is SGHRS and CDR2 is YFSETQ in the germline V gene. CDR3 sequence reads: CASSLEPGGVETQYF. In DNA form, the CDR3 reads TGCGCCAGCAGCTTGGAGCCAGGGGGCGTAGAGACCCAGTACTTC.

J is TRBJ2-7 and V is TRBV2; D is unresolved. CDR1 is SNHLY, CDR2 FYNNEI, per germline. The CDR3 loop spans 9 amino acids. Between the trimmed V and J ends, which lost 9 bases and 7 bases, there was a span of 7 bases. The CDR3 sequence is CARAREQYF. The DNA of the CDR3 is TGTGCCAGGGCTAGGGAGCAGTACTTC.

The rearrangement joins TRBV5-1 to TRBJ2-1, with D possibly being TRBD2 (5 bases). The V end was cut by 0 bases, the J end by 0 bases, with 7 bases between. The CDR3 runs 15 residues. CDR1 is SGHRS and CDR2 is YFSETQ in the germline V gene. The CDR3 nucleotides are TGCGCCAGCAGCTTGGATCTAGCCTCCTACAATGAGCAGTTCTTC. It encodes CASSLDLASYNEQFF.

The chain is built from TRBV4-1 and TRBJ1-1, with 7 bases identical to TRBD1. The CDR3 loop spans 18 amino acids. CDR1 and CDR2 (germline): MGHRA, YSYEKL. The J segment lost 4 bases and the V segment lost 0 bases, leaving 14 bases of the junction unmatched. This CDR3 reads CASSQDGDTLSGGTEAFF. In DNA, the CDR3 is TGCGCCAGCAGCCAAGACGGGGACACCCTCTCAGGGGGCACTGAAGCTTTCTTT.

The J gene is TRBJ2-2, the V gene TRBV28, with a possible D match to TRBD2 (6 bases). The V and J ends lost 1 base and 7 bases respectively, with 19 bases between them. Germline CDR1 is MDHEN and CDR2 is SYDVKM. The CDR3 runs 17 residues. The CDR3 nucleotides read TGTGCCAGCAGTTTATCGTTCGGCGGGGTAGAGGGCGGGGAGCTGTTTTTT. This gives the protein CASSLSFGGVEGGELFF.

This clone has only one observation. The chain employs TRBV7-2 and TRBJ1-4; TRBD1 is a possible D gene (6 bases). In germline, CDR1 is SGHTA, CDR2 FQGNSA. The CDR3 has 14 amino acids. The V and J ends lost 6 bases and 2 bases respectively, with 10 bases between them. The CDR3 is CASSRDRTNEKLFF. CDR3 nucleotide sequence: TGTGCCAGCAGTCGTGACAGGACTAATGAAAAACTGTTTTTT.

The rearrangement joins TRBV5-1 to TRBJ1-1; D possibly corresponds to TRBD1 (5 bases). Trimming removed 5 bases at V and 1 base at J, with 12 bases between. Germline loops: CDR1 SGHRS, CDR2 YFSETQ. This CDR3 is built from 14 residues. The CDR3 here is CASRNRQQNTEAFF. The CDR3, as DNA: TGCGCCAGCAGGAACCGACAGCAGAACACTGAAGCTTTCTTT.

The rearrangement joins TRBV7-8 to TRBJ2-7, with 7 bases fitting TRBD1. Trimming removed 6 bases from V and 5 bases from J; junction bases left unmatched: 7. Germline assignment: CDR1 SGHVS and CDR2 FQNEAQ. The CDR3 consists of 13 residues. The CDR3 DNA is TGTGCCAGCAGACCAAGAGGACAGGACGAGCAGTACTTC. As protein: CASRPRGQDEQYF.

The V call is TRBV29-1, the J call TRBJ2-7; possibly TRBD1 for D (6 bases). The CDR3 totals 13 residues. CDR1 and CDR2 (germline): SQVTM, ANQGSEA. V shed 0 bases and J shed 5 bases, with 11 bases lying between them. The DNA of the CDR3 is TGCAGCGTTGAAGATACCAGGGGCCACGAGCAGTACTTC. Its translation is CSVEDTRGHEQYF.

The V call is TRBV10-2, the J call TRBJ1-5; 7 nucleotides agree with TRBD1. The junction had 5 bases not matched to a gene; V was cut back by 3 bases and J by 6 bases. Germline V CDR1 and CDR2: WSHSY, SAAADI. CDR3 size: 14 residues. CDR3 loop: CASSDRQGGQPQHF. Here the CDR3 DNA reads TGCGCCAGCAGTGACCGACAGGGCGGTCAGCCCCAGCATTTT.

This chain joins TRBV20-1 and TRBJ1-1; D remains ambiguous. This CDR3 contains 11 residues. The germline CDR1 and CDR2 sequences are DFQATT and SNEGSKA (reference sequence). Deletions cut 2 bases from V and 7 bases from J, with 8 bases between. The CDR3 nucleotides are TGCAGTGCTAGATCTCTCTATGAAGCTTTCTTT. Its protein is CSARSLYEAFF.

J is TRBJ2-1 and V is TRBV4-2, with D tentatively TRBD2 (6 bases). The CDR3 runs to 17 residues. Trimming stripped 0 bases from V and 2 bases from J, with 14 bases between. Germline V CDR1 and CDR2: LGHNA, YNFKEQ. The CDR3 DNA is TGTGCCAGCAGCCAAGATGGTAGCGGATCAACCTACAATGAGCAGTTCTTC. It yields the protein CASSQDGSGSTYNEQFF.

The gene calls are TRBV2 and TRBJ1-1; D perhaps matches TRBD1 (5 bases). Germline lookup yields CDR1 SNHLY and CDR2 FYNNEI. CDR3 length: 15 amino acids. Between the trimmed V and J ends, which lost 5 bases and 4 bases, there was a span of 17 bases. The CDR3 protein is CASSPGRQGGTEAFF. The CDR3 nucleotides read TGTGCCAGCAGTCCCGGAAGGCAGGGAGGCACTGAAGCTTTCTTT.

This clone was found once. The chain couples TRBV19 to TRBJ1-2; a possible D gene is TRBD1 (5 bases). This CDR3 is 13 amino acids long. V lost 5 bases and J 2 bases, leaving 9 bases between the germline ends. Germline V gene sequence: CDR1 LNHDA, CDR2 SQIVND (reference sequence). The CDR3 spells CASSSQENYGYTF. CDR3 in DNA: TGTGCCAGTAGTTCACAGGAAAACTATGGCTACACCTTC.

This clone turned up a few times. The chain is built from TRBV29-1 and TRBJ1-1, with D tentatively TRBD1 (5 bases). Germline V gene lookup returns CDR1 SQVTM and CDR2 ANQGSEA. The CDR3 is 14 residues long. Trimming removed 5 bases at V and 3 bases at J, with 16 bases between. The CDR3 nucleotides are TGCAGCGTTAAACCCAGGGTTCAGGACACTGAAGCTTTCTTT. It specifies CSVKPRVQDTEAFF.

This rearrangement joins TRBV27 to TRBJ1-2, with 9 bases matching TRBD1. Germline V gene data show CDR1 as MNHEY and CDR2 as SMNVEV (reference sequence). With V trimmed by 1 base and J by 4 bases, 4 bases remained unmatched. The CDR3 has 15 residues. The CDR3 nucleotides are TGTGCCAGCAGTTTATGGGGACAGGGTGTCTATGGCTACACCTTC. This translates into CASSLWGQGVYGYTF.

This chain uses TRBV2 with TRBJ1-5, with D hard to call. The length of the CDR3 is 14 residues. CDR1 is SNHLY, CDR2 FYNNEI, per germline. The V gene lost 5 bases and the J gene lost 1 base, with 9 bases spanning the gap. As DNA, the CDR3 is TGTGCCAGCAGTACCATTGAGAGCAATCAGCCCCAGCATTTT. Translating it yields CASSTIESNQPQHF.